This entry describes one T cell receptor (beta chain). The data were taken from a study of blood T cell repertoires in COVID-19. Across the study: COVID-19 samples, acute and convalescent, were from the United States, Italy and Spain. The analysed material was cDNA or gDNA that came from T cells, B-cell-depleted T cells, or PBMCs.

Per the authors' pipeline: Amplification from reference gene primers served as the basis for estimated nucleated cell counts. Sequenced by immunoSEQ multiplex PCR; TCRdb stores in-frame clones only, minus some. From that table come the V and J calls and clone size; the DNA was used to work out D and trimming. Of about 180,000 clones listed, roughly four fifths are singletons. Germline loops: CDR1 SQVTM, CDR2 ANQGSEA. The CDR3 loop spans 15 amino acids. J was trimmed by 6 bases and V by 5 bases; bases with no gene match: 11. The rearrangement uses TRBV29-1 and TRBJ2-1, with 9 bases that match TRBD2. The material sequenced was peripheral blood. The TCR sequence derives from a human donor in a cohort sampled during active COVID-19. As DNA, the CDR3 is TGCAGCGTTCGTTCTAGCGGGGCAATGGGCAATGAGCAGTTCTTC. It yields the protein CSVRSSGAMGNEQFF.